One and the same sample provided the 19 T cell receptor beta chains below, sequenced in a study of blood T cell repertoires in COVID-19. Method: immunoSEQ multiplex PCR; TCRdb's copy keeps in-frame clones and lacks some. The table lists fewer than 300,000 clones, over 75% of them singletons. Input material: peripheral blood. These receptors were collected from a woman aged 30 to 39 with acute or convalescent COVID-19.

The J gene is TRBJ2-4, the V gene TRBV5-4; a weak D match, TRBD2 (7 bases). With 0 bases removed from V and 0 bases from J, the gap between germline ends came to 10 bases. Germline CDR1 is SGHNT and CDR2 is YYREEE (reference sequence). The length of the CDR3 is 16 residues. The CDR3 protein is CASSLGGGLAKNIQYF. The CDR3, as DNA: TGTGCCAGCAGCTTGGGCGGGGGCTTAGCCAAAAACATTCAGTACTTC.

The chain joins TRBV19 to TRBJ1-5; perhaps TRBD1 as D (6 bases). Trimming cost V 3 bases and J 5 bases, with 8 bases left between them. Germline-derived CDR1 and CDR2 are LNHDA and SQIVND (reference sequence). The CDR3 runs to 13 residues. In DNA, the CDR3 is TGTGCCAGTAGTATCCAGGGGCATCAGCCCCAGCATTTT. This sequence encodes CASSIQGHQPQHF.

This clone was seen only a few times. V is TRBV19 and J is TRBJ1-5, with TRBD1 matching 9 bases. V dropped 4 bases and J dropped 4; count of bases not matched to a gene: 14. Germline V gives CDR1 LNHDA, CDR2 SQIVND (reference sequence). The CDR3 is 18 amino acids. The CDR3 coding sequence is TGTGCCAGTAGTACCTCCCTCCCCGGGACAGGGAATAATCAGCCCCAGCATTTT. Amino acid sequence: CASSTSLPGTGNNQPQHF.

This sequence joins TRBV10-3 and TRBJ1-1; D gene ambiguous. The germline V and J ends were trimmed by 10 bases and 1 base, with 10 bases remaining between them. Germline CDR1 reads ENHRY; CDR2 reads SYGVKD. CDR3 length: 12 amino acids. CDR3 sequence reads: CASATGNTEAFF. DNA of the CDR3: TGTGCCAGCGCGACGGGGAACACTGAAGCTTTCTTT.

The V gene is TRBV12-3 or TRBV12-4, the J gene TRBJ1-4; D gene unclear. CDR3 length: 12 amino acids. V gave up 4 bases and J gave up 10 bases, with 10 bases separating them. CDR3 amino acids: CASSSSIGKLFF. In DNA, the CDR3 is TGTGCCAGCAGTTCGTCCATCGGAAAACTGTTTTTT.

J is TRBJ2-2 and V is TRBV30; 7 bases map to TRBD2. This CDR3 comprises 16 residues. Trimming removed 8 bases from V and 3 bases from J; junction bases left unmatched: 15. Germline V lookup: CDR1 GTSNPN, CDR2 SVGIG (reference sequence). Written as DNA, the CDR3 is TGTGCCCGCACGGCGCGGGAGATCCCAGACACCGGGGAGCTGTTTTTT. Its translation: CARTAREIPDTGELFF.

The chain has TRBV13 and TRBJ1-4; 7 nucleotides align to TRBD1. This CDR3 region has 15 residues. Germline CDR1 is PRHDT and CDR2 is FYEKMQ (reference sequence). Trimming at V came to 5 bases and at J to 5 bases, leaving 8 bases not matched to a gene. In nucleotides, the CDR3 is TGTGCCAGCAGCCTAAACAGGGGCCCCAATGAAAAACTGTTTTTT. It specifies CASSLNRGPNEKLFF.

This chain's CDR3 is CASSWISGINNSPLHF. The CDR3, as DNA: TGTGCCAGCAGTTGGATTAGCGGCATTAATAATTCACCCCTCCACTTT. The chain couples TRBV6-2 or TRBV6-3 to TRBJ1-6; no clear D. Trimming removed 4 bases at V and 5 bases at J, with 15 bases between. This CDR3 region has 16 residues. Germline V gene data show CDR1 as MNHEY and CDR2 as SVGEGT.

The J gene is TRBJ1-3, the V gene TRBV5-4, with D possibly TRBD1 on 5 matching bases. CDR3 length equals 15 residues. Germline V CDR1 and CDR2: SGHNT, YYREEE (reference sequence). Trimming took 0 bases from V and 3 from J, leaving 10 bases between them. As DNA, the CDR3 is TGTGCCAGCAGCTTGGTGGGGGGAAATGGAAACACCATATATTTT. Translated: CASSLVGGNGNTIYF.

This clone came up once. The rearrangement joins TRBV2 to TRBJ2-7; D is possibly TRBD1 (5 bases). V lost 2 bases, J lost 4 bases, and 12 bases lay in between. CDR1 is SNHLY, CDR2 FYNNEI, per germline. The CDR3 runs to 14 residues. Written as DNA, the CDR3 is TGTGCCAGCAGTGAAACGACAGTTGGGTACGAGCAGTACTTC. Translation gives CASSETTVGYEQYF.

The chain employs TRBV19 and TRBJ1-2; 9 positions agree with TRBD1. Germline-derived CDR1 and CDR2 are LNHDA and SQIVND (reference sequence). The CDR3 covers 14 residues. Trimming at V came to 5 bases and at J to 5 bases, leaving 6 bases not matched to a gene. The CDR3: CASSAGQGKYGYTF. The DNA for the CDR3 is TGTGCCAGTAGTGCCGGACAGGGGAAGTATGGCTACACCTTC.

CDR3 residues: CASSPPGFPYEQYF. DNA of the CDR3: TGTGCCAGCAGCCCACCGGGGTTTCCCTACGAGCAGTACTTC. V and J are TRBV7-9 and TRBJ2-7, with D perhaps matching TRBD2 (5 bases). CDR3 length: 14 amino acids. CDR1 is SEHNR and CDR2 is FQNEAQ in the germline V gene (reference sequence). Trimming pared 5 bases from V and 2 bases from J, leaving 13 bases between.

The chain uses TRBV19 and TRBJ1-1; a possible D gene is TRBD1 (5 bases). Germline CDR1 is LNHDA and CDR2 is SQIVND (reference sequence). V was clipped by 2 bases and J by 1 base, with 11 bases between them. CDR3 size: 15 residues. CDR3 loop: CASSIQGVENTEAFF. DNA of the CDR3: TGTGCCAGTAGTATACAAGGGGTCGAGAACACTGAAGCTTTCTTT.

This chain connects TRBV21-1 to TRBJ2-1; TRBD1, the table's D call, lacks a check against the DNA. TRBV21-1 counts as a pseudogene. The CDR3 is made up of 18 amino acids. Written as DNA, the CDR3 is TGTGCCAGCAGCAAAGCGACGGATGGGACATGTAGGGTAGCTGAGCAGTTCTTC. Translated: CASSKATDGTCRVAEQFF.

This chain uses TRBV6-5 with TRBJ2-4; 8 nucleotides agree with TRBD2. CDR3 length: 13 amino acids. The junction had 2 bases not matched to a gene; V was cut back by 2 bases and J by 8 bases. Germline-derived CDR1 and CDR2 are MNHEY and SVGAGI. The CDR3 coding sequence is TGTGCCAGCAGTTACGGGACTAGTTACATTCAGTACTTC. Protein: CASSYGTSYIQYF.

The chain recombines TRBV3-1 (or the pseudogene TRBV3-2) with TRBJ1-1, with a weak D call TRBD1 (6 bases). Per the germline V gene, CDR1 is LGHDT and CDR2 is YNNKEL (reference sequence). The CDR3 is 14 residues long. Deletions cut 1 base from V and 7 bases from J, with 13 bases between. CDR3 in amino acids: CASSQVVQGGEAFF. In nucleotides, the CDR3 is TGTGCCAGCAGCCAAGTGGTACAGGGTGGTGAAGCTTTCTTT.

A few counts support this clone. The chain combines TRBV9 with TRBJ2-2; 8 bases are a match to TRBD2. With 3 bases clipped from V and 4 bases from J, the junction kept 5 bases outside the gene matches. Germline V CDR1 and CDR2: SGDLS, YYNGEE. The CDR3 length is 15 residues. As DNA, the CDR3 is TGTGCCAGCAGCGCAGCGGGAGCCAGCACCGGGGAGCTGTTTTTT. Protein sequence: CASSAAGASTGELFF.

The chain employs TRBV29-1 and TRBJ2-7; possibly TRBD2 for D (6 bases). V was pared by 2 bases and J by 6 bases, with 14 bases between. CDR3 length equals 13 residues. CDR1 is SQVTM, CDR2 ANQGSEA, per germline. The CDR3 reads CSVERGGRGEQYF. CDR3 in DNA: TGCAGCGTTGAAAGGGGAGGAAGGGGCGAGCAGTACTTC.

The chain employs TRBV5-4 and TRBJ2-5, with 9 bases matching TRBD2. This CDR3 spans 14 amino acids. Germline trimming cut 2 bases from V and 5 bases from J; bases unmatched to any gene: 4. Germline CDR1 reads SGHNT; CDR2 reads YYREEE (reference sequence). CDR3 sequence reads: CASSLGTSRETQYF. CDR3 nucleotides: TGTGCCAGCAGCTTAGGGACTAGCAGGGAGACCCAGTACTTC.